This T cell receptor (beta chain) was recorded in a study of early T cells in non-severe SARS-CoV-2 infection. Turning to the study itself: Sequencing input comprised bulk RNA from unsorted whole blood; chain pairing was not available.

Points on this clonotype: Its specificity is unknown.

Germline lookup yields CDR1 SGHTA and CDR2 FQGNSA. There are 14 residues in the CDR3. With 5 bases removed from V and 2 bases from J, the gap between germline ends came to 13 bases. Individual cDNA molecules were tagged with unique molecular identifiers. MiXCR, applied by TCRdb to the 5' RACE reads, yields one record per CDR3 protein. This table has approximately 90,000 distinct CDR3 sequences, roughly 17% appearing once. Notes on the study in general: Clonotype matching in VDJdb favored anti-spike CD8 responses and did not capture private and CD4 specificities.

The clonotype originates from an adult who was a healthcare worker with PCR-confirmed SARS-CoV-2 infection or an uninfected control (not recorded which). The source material was whole blood, sampled at baseline. The chain carries TRBV7-2 and TRBJ2-7; possible D gene TRBD2, 6 bases. As DNA, the CDR3 is TGTGCCAGCAGCGTACGGGACTCTCCCTACGAGCAGTACTTC. It encodes CASSVRDSPYEQYF.